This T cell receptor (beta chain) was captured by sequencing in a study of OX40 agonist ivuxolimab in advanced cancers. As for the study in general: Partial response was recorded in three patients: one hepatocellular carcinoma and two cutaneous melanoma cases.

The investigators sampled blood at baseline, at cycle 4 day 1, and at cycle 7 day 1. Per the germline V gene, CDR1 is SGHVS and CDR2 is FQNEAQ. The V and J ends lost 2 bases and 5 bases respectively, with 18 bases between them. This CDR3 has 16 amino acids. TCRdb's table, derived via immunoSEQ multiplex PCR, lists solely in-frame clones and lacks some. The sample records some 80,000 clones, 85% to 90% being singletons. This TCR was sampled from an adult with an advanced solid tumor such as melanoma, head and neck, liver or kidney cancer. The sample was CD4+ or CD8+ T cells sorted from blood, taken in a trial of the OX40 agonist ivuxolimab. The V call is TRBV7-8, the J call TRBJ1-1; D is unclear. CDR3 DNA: TGTGCCAGCAGCTTATCTTGGAGAGGGTTCGGTACTGAAGCTTTCTTT. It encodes CASSLSWRGFGTEAFF.